These T cell receptor beta chains were read from a single sample in a study of cytomegalovirus exposure and HLA in healthy donors. Only in-frame clones appear in the TCRdb table, and some are missing; sequencing was by immunoSEQ multiplex PCR. The data hold about 190,000 clones, with about four fifths observed a single time. Material for sequencing was PBMCs. Receptors were obtained from a man aged 50-59 years in good health and CMV-seronegative. Both conserved end residues are part of each CDR3. The D gene is left open where the match is weak. Clone size is shown for a subset of rows, as once, few, many or a class of expanded clone.

CDR3aa: CASSRAGQGHDKLFF
CDR3nt: TGTGCCAGTAGCCGTGCGGGACAGGGGCACGACAAACTGTTTTTT
d_gene: TRBD1
v_gene: TRBV19
len: 15
abundance: NA
j_gene: TRBJ1-4

CDR3aa: CASSNRLSSNYGYTF
CDR3nt: TGCGCCAGCAGCAACAGGCTCTCCTCTAACTATGGCTACACCTTC
d_gene: NA
v_gene: TRBV5-1
len: 15
abundance: NA
j_gene: TRBJ1-2

CDR3aa: CASSTRTDFEAFF
CDR3nt: TGTGCCAGCAGCACGAGGACAGATTTTGAAGCTTTCTTT
d_gene: NA
v_gene: TRBV7-8
len: 13
abundance: once
j_gene: TRBJ1-1

CDR3aa: CASSGEAYEQYF
CDR3nt: TGTGCCAGCAGCGGAGAGGCCTACGAGCAGTACTTC
d_gene: NA
v_gene: TRBV9
len: 12
abundance: once
j_gene: TRBJ2-7

CDR3aa: CASRRTGARNTGELFF
CDR3nt: TGTGCCAGCCGACGGACAGGGGCAAGGAACACCGGGGAGCTGTTTTTT
d_gene: TRBD1
v_gene: TRBV28
len: 16
abundance: NA
j_gene: TRBJ2-2

CDR3aa: CASSLQGAGTYEQYF
CDR3nt: TGTGCCAGCAGCTTGCAGGGGGCCGGCACCTACGAGCAGTACTTC
d_gene: TRBD1
v_gene: TRBV5-4
len: 15
abundance: NA
j_gene: TRBJ2-7

CDR3aa: CASSKVRTGAYEQYF
CDR3nt: TGTGCCAGCAGCAAAGTAAGAACTGGAGCCTACGAGCAGTACTTC
d_gene: NA
v_gene: TRBV21-1
len: 15
abundance: NA
j_gene: TRBJ2-7

CDR3aa: CASSWSVAGVSGELFF
CDR3nt: TGTGCCAGCAGCTGGTCGGTCGCGGGAGTATCCGGGGAGCTGTTTTTT
d_gene: TRBD2
v_gene: TRBV7-9
len: 16
abundance: NA
j_gene: TRBJ2-2

CDR3aa: CASSYSGGGWNEQFF
CDR3nt: TGTGCCAGCAGTTACTCCGGGGGAGGTTGGAATGAGCAGTTCTTC
d_gene: NA
v_gene: TRBV6-6
len: 15
abundance: NA
j_gene: TRBJ2-1

CDR3aa: CASSHPGRLDEQYF
CDR3nt: TGTGCCAGCAGCCACCCCGGGAGACTGGACGAGCAGTACTTC
d_gene: NA
v_gene: TRBV27
len: 14
abundance: NA
j_gene: TRBJ2-7

CDR3aa: CASSLTGTSSTPYLNEQFF
CDR3nt: TGTGCCAGCTCACTTACCGGGACTAGCTCGACCCCATATCTCAATGAGCAGTTCTTC
d_gene: TRBD2
v_gene: TRBV18
len: 19
abundance: NA
j_gene: TRBJ2-1

CDR3aa: CASSFKYGTDEKLFF
CDR3nt: TGTGCCAGCAGCTTTAAATACGGGACAGATGAAAAACTGTTTTTT
d_gene: TRBD1
v_gene: TRBV5-4
len: 15
abundance: NA
j_gene: TRBJ1-4

CDR3aa: CASSQTVYSYEQYF
CDR3nt: TGTGCCAGCAGTCAGACAGTATACTCCTACGAGCAGTACTTC
d_gene: NA
v_gene: TRBV6-6
len: 14
abundance: few
j_gene: TRBJ2-7

CDR3aa: CLEEPDSSYEQYF
CDR3nt: TGCTTAGAGGAGCCAGACAGCTCCTACGAGCAGTACTTC
d_gene: NA
v_gene: TRBV7-5
len: 13
abundance: NA
j_gene: TRBJ2-7

CDR3aa: CASSLGGGLVEAFF
CDR3nt: TGTGCCAGCAGCTTGGGGGGGGGTCTAGTGGAAGCTTTCTTT
d_gene: NA
v_gene: TRBV5-6
len: 14
abundance: NA
j_gene: TRBJ1-1

CDR3aa: CASSQDLVQGINSPLHF
CDR3nt: TGCGCCAGCAGCCAAGATCTGGTTCAGGGTATAAATTCACCCCTCCACTTT
d_gene: NA
v_gene: TRBV4-3
len: 17
abundance: NA
j_gene: TRBJ1-6

CDR3aa: CASSPWTSEEIQYF
CDR3nt: TGTGCCAGCAGCCCCTGGACTAGCGAGGAGATCCAGTACTTC
d_gene: TRBD2
v_gene: TRBV7-2
len: 14
abundance: few
j_gene: TRBJ2-7